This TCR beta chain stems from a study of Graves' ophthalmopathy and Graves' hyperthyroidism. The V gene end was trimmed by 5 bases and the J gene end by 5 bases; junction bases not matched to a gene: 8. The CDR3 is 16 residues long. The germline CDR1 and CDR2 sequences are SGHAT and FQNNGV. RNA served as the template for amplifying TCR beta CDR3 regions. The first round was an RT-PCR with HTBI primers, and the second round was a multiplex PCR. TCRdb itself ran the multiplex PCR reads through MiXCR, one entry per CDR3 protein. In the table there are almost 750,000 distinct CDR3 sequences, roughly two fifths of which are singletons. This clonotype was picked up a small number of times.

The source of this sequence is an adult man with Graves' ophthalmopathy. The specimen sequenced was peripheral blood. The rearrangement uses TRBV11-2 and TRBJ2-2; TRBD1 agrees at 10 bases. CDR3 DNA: TGTGCCAGCAGCAACCGGGACAGGGGTGAGACCGGGGAGCTGTTTTTT. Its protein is CASSNRDRGETGELFF.